Below, one TCR beta chain is given with its context. These data are taken from a study of T-cell reconstitution after alpha-beta-depleted transplantation in children. This CDR3 has 15 residues. V dropped 9 bases and J dropped 2 bases, with 20 bases sitting between them. Germline V gene lookup returns CDR1 SGHDT and CDR2 YYEEEE. During its preparation, the TCRbeta library received unique molecular identifiers. TCRdb called the PCR reads again in MiXCR, with one record for every CDR3 protein. This table has approximately 240,000 distinct CDR3 sequences, approximately 9.9% appearing once. The clonotype comes from a human donor who donated a stem cell graft to a child with SCID. The source material was PBMCs from the stem cell graft donor, sampled from the stem cell graft. The gene calls are TRBV5-6 and TRBJ2-5; D is possibly TRBD2 (6 bases). This CDR3 is CAMFPGGILQETQYF. In nucleotides, the CDR3 is TGTGCCATGTTTCCTGGGGGGATTCTTCAAGAGACCCAGTACTTC.